The rows below give T cell receptor beta chains drawn from one sample of a study of OX40 agonist ivuxolimab in advanced cancers. Here immunoSEQ multiplex PCR was the method, and the copy in TCRdb shows in-frame clones only, minus some. The sample has 62,000 or so clones, about four fifths seen once. The material sequenced was CD4+ or CD8+ T cells sorted from blood, taken in a trial of the OX40 agonist ivuxolimab. The receptor source for this set is an adult with an advanced solid tumor such as melanoma, head and neck, liver or kidney cancer. Each CDR3 is given with its conserved first and last residue. Each record gives: clone size, D gene, J gene, V gene, CDR3 protein, CDR3 DNA. A D gene is named only where the DNA matches it firmly. Size tells how often a clone was seen (once, few, many) or the class of an expanded clone, and some rows leave it out.

abundance: -; d_gene: -; j_gene: TRBJ1-3; v_gene: TRBV28; CDR3aa: CASSLYRGSSGNTIYF; CDR3nt: TGTGCCAGCAGTTTATATCGGGGGTCATCTGGAAACACCATATATTTT
abundance: -; d_gene: TRBD1; j_gene: TRBJ1-1; v_gene: TRBV6-6; CDR3aa: CASSAGQVMNTEAFF; CDR3nt: TGTGCCAGCAGCGCAGGACAGGTAATGAACACTGAAGCTTTCTTT
abundance: -; d_gene: -; j_gene: TRBJ1-2; v_gene: TRBV7-2; CDR3aa: CASSYRTGGGYGYTF; CDR3nt: TGTGCCAGCAGCTATCGGACGGGGGGCGGCTATGGCTACACCTTC
abundance: -; d_gene: -; j_gene: TRBJ2-7; v_gene: TRBV7-9; CDR3aa: CASSLASGVEYF; CDR3nt: TGTGCCAGCAGCTTAGCGAGTGGGGTTGAGTACTTC
abundance: -; d_gene: TRBD1; j_gene: TRBJ1-5; v_gene: TRBV28; CDR3aa: CASGTGLNQPQHF; CDR3nt: TGTGCCAGTGGGACAGGTCTCAATCAGCCCCAGCATTTT
abundance: -; d_gene: -; j_gene: TRBJ1-1; v_gene: TRBV13; CDR3aa: CASSLTRNTEAFF; CDR3nt: TGTGCCAGCAGCTTAACAAGGAACACTGAAGCTTTCTTT
abundance: -; d_gene: -; j_gene: TRBJ2-3; v_gene: TRBV7-2; CDR3aa: CASSPVGIRRDTQYF; CDR3nt: TGTGCCAGCAGCCCAGTCGGCATAAGAAGGGATACGCAGTATTTT
abundance: once; d_gene: -; j_gene: TRBJ1-2; v_gene: TRBV7-2; CDR3aa: CASSDSTHNYGYTF; CDR3nt: TGTGCCAGCAGCGACTCCACACATAACTATGGCTACACCTTC
abundance: -; d_gene: TRBD2; j_gene: TRBJ2-7; v_gene: TRBV5-6; CDR3aa: CASSLVLAGEEQYF; CDR3nt: TGTGCCAGCAGCTTGGTATTAGCGGGAGAAGAGCAGTACTTC
abundance: -; d_gene: TRBD1; j_gene: TRBJ2-4; v_gene: TRBV7-9; CDR3aa: CASSVGQGNLNIQYF; CDR3nt: TGTGCCAGCAGCGTAGGACAGGGGAATTTAAACATTCAGTACTTC
abundance: -; d_gene: TRBD1; j_gene: TRBJ2-7; v_gene: TRBV7-9; CDR3aa: CASDSRTGNYEQYF; CDR3nt: TGTGCCAGCGACAGCCGGACAGGGAACTACGAGCAGTACTTC
abundance: -; d_gene: TRBD1; j_gene: TRBJ2-7; v_gene: TRBV7-8; CDR3aa: CASSLNGQGAYEQYF; CDR3nt: TGTGCCAGCAGCCTAAACGGACAGGGGGCCTACGAGCAGTACTTC
abundance: once; d_gene: -; j_gene: TRBJ1-5; v_gene: TRBV18; CDR3aa: CASSNQGYNQPQHF; CDR3nt: TGTGCCAGCTCAAATCAGGGTTACAATCAGCCCCAGCATTTT
abundance: -; d_gene: -; j_gene: TRBJ2-7; v_gene: TRBV11-2; CDR3aa: CASSFLERDMYEQYF; CDR3nt: TGTGCCAGCAGCTTTTTGGAGCGAGATATGTACGAGCAGTACTTC
abundance: -; d_gene: TRBD1; j_gene: TRBJ2-7; v_gene: TRBV19; CDR3aa: CASSITGVYEQYF; CDR3nt: TGTGCCAGTAGTATAACAGGGGTTTACGAGCAGTACTTC
abundance: once; d_gene: TRBD1; j_gene: TRBJ1-5; v_gene: TRBV18; CDR3aa: CASAWTGGQPQHF; CDR3nt: TGTGCCAGCGCATGGACAGGGGGTCAGCCCCAGCATTTT
abundance: once; d_gene: TRBD1; j_gene: TRBJ1-2; v_gene: TRBV5-4; CDR3aa: CASSFPGTGAKNYTF; CDR3nt: TGTGCCAGCAGCTTCCCAGGGACAGGGGCGAAGAACTACACCTTC
abundance: once; d_gene: TRBD1; j_gene: TRBJ2-7; v_gene: TRBV11-3; CDR3aa: CASSPGQGAGTQQYF; CDR3nt: TGTGCCAGCAGCCCGGGACAGGGGGCAGGTACGCAGCAGTACTTC
abundance: -; d_gene: -; j_gene: TRBJ1-1; v_gene: TRBV4-2; CDR3aa: CASSQEVGRTEAFF; CDR3nt: TGTGCCAGCAGCCAAGAGGTGGGAAGGACTGAAGCTTTCTTT
abundance: -; d_gene: TRBD1; j_gene: TRBJ2-7; v_gene: TRBV10-3; CDR3aa: CAISDGQGQEQYF; CDR3nt: TGTGCCATCAGTGACGGACAGGGACAGGAGCAGTACTTC
abundance: -; d_gene: TRBD2; j_gene: TRBJ2-3; v_gene: TRBV4-3; CDR3aa: CASSQQQAGETDTQYF; CDR3nt: TGCGCCAGCAGCCAACAGCAGGCGGGGGAGACAGATACGCAGTATTTT
abundance: -; d_gene: TRBD1; j_gene: TRBJ1-2; v_gene: TRBV7-9; CDR3aa: CASSQTQGRSGYTF; CDR3nt: TGTGCCAGCAGCCAAACACAGGGGCGAAGTGGCTACACCTTC
abundance: -; d_gene: TRBD1; j_gene: TRBJ1-6; v_gene: TRBV29-1; CDR3aa: CSVRDSNSPLHF; CDR3nt: TGCAGCGTCCGGGACAGTAATTCACCCCTCCACTTT
abundance: -; d_gene: TRBD1; j_gene: TRBJ1-2; v_gene: TRBV7-9; CDR3aa: CASSRSGTAVHGGYTF; CDR3nt: TGTGCCAGCAGCCGTAGCGGGACAGCGGTTCACGGTGGCTACACCTTC
abundance: -; d_gene: -; j_gene: TRBJ1-3; v_gene: TRBV27; CDR3aa: CASSPLSSGNTIYF; CDR3nt: TGTGCCAGCAGTCCGTTGAGCTCTGGAAACACCATATATTTT
abundance: -; d_gene: TRBD2; j_gene: TRBJ2-7; v_gene: TRBV18; CDR3aa: CASSPKLAGFETYEQYF; CDR3nt: TGTGCCAGCTCACCGAAACTAGCGGGGTTCGAAACCTACGAGCAGTACTTC
abundance: -; d_gene: TRBD1; j_gene: TRBJ1-1; v_gene: TRBV7-7; CDR3aa: CASSFGTGVFTEAFF; CDR3nt: TGTGCTAGCAGCTTTGGTACAGGGGTATTCACTGAAGCTTTCTTT
abundance: -; d_gene: -; j_gene: TRBJ1-4; v_gene: TRBV5-1; CDR3aa: CASSLEGAHEKLFF; CDR3nt: TGCGCCAGCAGCTTGGAAGGGGCTCATGAAAAACTGTTTTTT
abundance: -; d_gene: -; j_gene: TRBJ1-1; v_gene: TRBV5-1; CDR3aa: CASSYATGMNTEAFF; CDR3nt: TGCGCCAGCAGCTATGCAACAGGGATGAACACTGAAGCTTTCTTT
abundance: -; d_gene: TRBD1; j_gene: TRBJ2-7; v_gene: TRBV7-9; CDR3aa: CASARTGVIYEQYF; CDR3nt: TGTGCCAGCGCGCGGACAGGGGTCATTTACGAGCAGTACTTC
abundance: -; d_gene: TRBD2; j_gene: TRBJ2-1; v_gene: TRBV7-2; CDR3aa: CASSPQTSGTGHEQFF; CDR3nt: TGTGCCAGCAGCCCCCAGACTAGCGGGACAGGCCATGAGCAGTTCTTC
abundance: few; d_gene: -; j_gene: TRBJ1-2; v_gene: TRBV19; CDR3aa: CASSIEIDYGYTF; CDR3nt: TGTGCCAGTAGTATCGAAATAGACTATGGCTACACCTTC
abundance: -; d_gene: -; j_gene: TRBJ2-7; v_gene: TRBV19; CDR3aa: CASSLRISYEQYF; CDR3nt: TGTGCCAGTAGTCTCAGGATCTCCTACGAGCAGTACTTC
abundance: -; d_gene: TRBD1; j_gene: TRBJ1-2; v_gene: TRBV5-4; CDR3aa: CASSPDRGGGYTF; CDR3nt: TGTGCCAGCAGCCCAGACAGGGGAGGGGGCTACACCTTC
abundance: -; d_gene: TRBD2; j_gene: TRBJ2-3; v_gene: TRBV5-1; CDR3aa: CASILGGRSTDTQYF; CDR3nt: TGCGCCAGCATACTTGGCGGGAGATCTACAGATACGCAGTATTTT
abundance: -; d_gene: -; j_gene: TRBJ2-7; v_gene: TRBV11-2; CDR3aa: CASSSSPYEQYF; CDR3nt: TGTGCCAGCAGCTCCTCTCCCTACGAGCAGTACTTC
abundance: -; d_gene: -; j_gene: TRBJ1-2; v_gene: TRBV7-9; CDR3aa: CASSSGPSWPINYGYTF; CDR3nt: TGTGCCAGCAGCTCCGGACCGAGTTGGCCTATTAACTATGGCTACACCTTC